This TCR beta chain was profiled in a study of OX40 agonist ivuxolimab in advanced cancers. TCRdb's table, derived via immunoSEQ multiplex PCR, lists solely in-frame clones and lacks some. Of fewer than 65,000 clones listed, about 90% are singletons. Trimming took off 4 bases at V and 2 bases at J, with 11 bases between the two ends. Germline CDR1 is LNHDA and CDR2 is SQIVND (reference sequence). The CDR3 totals 14 residues. The chain combines TRBV19 with TRBJ1-1; no reliable D call. The sample consisted of CD4+ or CD8+ T cells sorted from blood, taken in a trial of the OX40 agonist ivuxolimab. The TCR was taken from an adult with an advanced solid tumor such as melanoma, head and neck, liver or kidney cancer. DNA of the CDR3: TGTGCCAGTAGTAGCTCGAGGTTAAACACTGAAGCTTTCTTT. Translated: CASSSSRLNTEAFF. The variable domain in full, completed from reference TRBV19 and TRBJ1-1, reads DGGITQSPKYLFRKEGQNVTLSCEQNLNHDAMYWYRQDPGQGLRLIYYSQIVNDFQKGDIAEGYSVSREKKESFPLTVTSAQKNPTAFYLCASSSSRLNTEAFFGQGTRLTVV.